This T cell receptor beta chain was profiled in a study of shared clonotypes between healthy human individuals. The wider study: There were three CD4 naive, three CD4 memory, two CD8 naive and one CD8 memory plates per donor. Study outcomes and limitations: Sequencing depth was expected to influence donor clonotype sharing.

In regard to this clone: Antigen: not known.

The deep-level immunoSEQ assay was used. TCRdb's table, derived via immunoSEQ multiplex PCR, lists solely in-frame clones and lacks some. The sample shows about 2.3 million clones, more than 80% of them seen only once. The CDR3 contains 16 residues. Trimming shortened V by 3 bases and J by 5 bases, and 17 bases separated the two germline ends. In germline, CDR1 is MDHEN, CDR2 SYDVKM. The sample taken for sequencing was naive CD4+ T cells from PBMCs. The subset is: CD45RA+ positively selected. This TCR derives from a man aged 18 to 29 in good health. Some clones in this sample may be carry-over from other donors' samples. J is TRBJ2-1 and V is TRBV28; D gene ambiguous. CDR3 DNA sequence: TGTGCCAGCAGTTTTTTAGGATCTTCATCCCACAATGAGCAGTTCTTC. Translation gives CASSFLGSSSHNEQFF.